This T cell receptor beta chain was captured in a study of T cells in Graves' hyperthyroidism and ophthalmopathy. CDR3 length: 15 amino acids. Between the trimmed V and J ends, which lost 0 bases and 4 bases, there was a span of 12 bases. Per germline, CDR1 SGHAT and CDR2 FQNNGV. Findings and limits, study-wide: From stable hyperthyroidism, ophthalmopathy was set apart by a 13 V-J model. Before onset, ophthalmopathy was predicted by the model a median approximately 6.7 months earlier. The blood repertoire included most of the expanded thyroid clonotypes above 0.001.

It was RNA transcripts that yielded the amplified TCR beta CDR3 regions. The primer set for the first-round RT-PCR of the TCR CDR3 was HTBI. In TCRdb, the multiplex PCR reads were re-called with MiXCR into one record per CDR3 protein. The repertoire holds over 500,000 distinct CDR3 sequences, with 40% to 55% as singletons. Criteria for exclusion of patients were uncontrolled infection, other autoimmune disease, pregnancy or lactation. In regard to this clonotype: As yet, its antigen is unknown.

The chain uses TRBV11-2 and TRBJ1-2; perhaps TRBD1 as D (5 bases). The clonotype originates from an adult woman with Graves' disease, either hyperthyroidism or ophthalmopathy (not recorded which). The specimen sequenced was peripheral blood or thyroid tissue (not recorded which). For the CDR3, the DNA is TGTGCCAGCAGCTTAGAGGCCGTCAGGGCCTATGGCTACACCTTC. Amino acid sequence: CASSLEAVRAYGYTF.